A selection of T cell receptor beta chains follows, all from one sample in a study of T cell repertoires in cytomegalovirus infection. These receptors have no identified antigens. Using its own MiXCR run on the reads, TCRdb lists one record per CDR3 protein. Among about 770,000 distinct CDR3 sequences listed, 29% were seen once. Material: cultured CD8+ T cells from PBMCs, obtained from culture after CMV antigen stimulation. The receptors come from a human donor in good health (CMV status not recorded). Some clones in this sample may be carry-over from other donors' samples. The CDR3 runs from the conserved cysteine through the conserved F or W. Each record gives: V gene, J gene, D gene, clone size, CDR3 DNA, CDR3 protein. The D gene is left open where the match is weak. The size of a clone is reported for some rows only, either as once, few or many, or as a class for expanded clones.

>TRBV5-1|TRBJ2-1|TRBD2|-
TGCGCCAGCAGCTCCGGGACTACCGGGTTCTTC
CASSSGTTGFF
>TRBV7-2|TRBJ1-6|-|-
TGTGCCAGCAGCCTACAGGGTGTTAGTTCACCCCTCCACTTT
CASSLQGVSSPLHF
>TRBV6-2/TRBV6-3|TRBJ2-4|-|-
TGTGCCAGCGGGCTCGGAGGCACCGGAAACATTCAGTACTTC
CASGLGGTGNIQYF
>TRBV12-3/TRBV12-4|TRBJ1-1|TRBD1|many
TGTGCCAGCAGTTTACTCCCAGGGGGCTTTGGAGCTTTCTTT
CASSLLPGGFGAFF
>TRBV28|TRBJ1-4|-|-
TGTGCCAGCAGTTTAATGGTAGTCGACTTTAATGAAAAACTGTTTTTT
CASSLMVVDFNEKLFF
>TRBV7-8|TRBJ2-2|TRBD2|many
TGTGCCAGCAGCGAGCGGGGCCACGGGGAGCTGTTTTTT
CASSERGHGELFF
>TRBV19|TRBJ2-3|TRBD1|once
TGTGCCAGTATGGCAGACAGGGGAAATAGCAATCAGCCCCAGTATTTT
CASMADRGNSNQPQYF
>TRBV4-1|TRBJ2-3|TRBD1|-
TGCGCCAGCAGCCGACCCCCGGACAGGGACACAGATACGCAGTATTTT
CASSRPPDRDTDTQYF
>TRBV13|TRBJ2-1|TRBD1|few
TGTGCCAGCAGCCCTGGCTACAGGGGGCTCCCTGAGCAGTTCTTC
CASSPGYRGLPEQFF
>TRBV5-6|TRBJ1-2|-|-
TGTGCCAGCAGCTTCTTCTTCAGCCAAGATTTAGATAACTATGGCTACACCTTC
CASSFFFSQDLDNYGYTF
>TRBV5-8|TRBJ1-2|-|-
TGTGCCAGCAGCTTGCGGTTGAGAGGCCGTAGCTACACCTTC
CASSLRLRGRSYTF
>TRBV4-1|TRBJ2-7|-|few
TGCGCCAGCAGCCACGGACATGGCTATGAGCAGTACTTC
CASSHGHGYEQYF
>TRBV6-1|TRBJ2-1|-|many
TGTGCCAGCAGTGAAGACTGGTGGGGGAGTCGCGATGAGCAGTTCTTC
CASSEDWWGSRDEQFF
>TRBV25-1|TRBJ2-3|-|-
TGTGCCAGCAGTGTTTTGGAGACCAGGCGGGCAGATACGCAGTATTTT
CASSVLETRRADTQYF
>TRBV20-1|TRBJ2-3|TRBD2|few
TGCAGTGCTAGAGATCACGGGGGGGGCTTCACAGATACGCAGTATTTT
CSARDHGGGFTDTQYF
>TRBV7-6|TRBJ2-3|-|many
TGTGCCAGCAGCTTAGGAGGGTTCCCAGATACGCAGTATTTT
CASSLGGFPDTQYF
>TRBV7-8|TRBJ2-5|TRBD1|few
TGTGCCAGCAGCCTCCTCGAACAGGGGGCTATGGAGACCCAGTACTTC
CASSLLEQGAMETQYF
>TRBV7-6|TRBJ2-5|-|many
TGTGCCAGCAGCCGCGTCCGGCCGGGGTCTACTCAAGGGGAGACCCAGTACTTC
CASSRVRPGSTQGETQYF
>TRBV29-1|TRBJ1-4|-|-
TGCAGCGTGATAGGGGGACCTAATGAAAAACTGTTTTTT
CSVIGGPNEKLFF
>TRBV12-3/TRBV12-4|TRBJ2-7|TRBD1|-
TGTGCCAGCAGTTTAGAACCCCGGGACAGCTACGAGCAGTACTTC
CASSLEPRDSYEQYF
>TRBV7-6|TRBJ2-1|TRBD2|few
TGTGCCAGCAGCTTAGCACTAGCGGGTGAGCAGTTCTTC
CASSLALAGEQFF
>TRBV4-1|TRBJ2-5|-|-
TGCGCCACTCGGGACACCCAAGAGACCCAGTACTTC
CATRDTQETQYF
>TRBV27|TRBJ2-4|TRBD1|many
TGTGCCAGCAGTACTGGGACAGGGAGGAACATTCAGTACTTC
CASSTGTGRNIQYF
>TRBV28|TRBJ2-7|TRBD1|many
TGTGCCAGCAGTGAGTTGGGACAGTGGAGGCAGTACTTC
CASSELGQWRQYF
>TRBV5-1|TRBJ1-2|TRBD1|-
TGCGCCAGCAGCTTGGGAGGGGGCGATCGTGGCTACACCTTC
CASSLGGGDRGYTF
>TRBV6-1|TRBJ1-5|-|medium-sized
TGTGCCAGCAGTATGACAGGATGGCAGCCCCAGCATTTT
CASSMTGWQPQHF
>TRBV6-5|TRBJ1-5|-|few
TGTGCCAGCAGTTACGGGGGGGGAGGCGGTCAGCCCCAGCATTTT
CASSYGGGGGQPQHF
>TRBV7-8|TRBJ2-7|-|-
TGTGCCGTGGGGTGGGCCGGCGAGCAGTACTTC
CAVGWAGEQYF
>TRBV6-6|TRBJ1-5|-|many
TGTGCCAGCAGTCAGTCTGTATTCCTCGATCAGCCCCAGCATTTT
CASSQSVFLDQPQHF
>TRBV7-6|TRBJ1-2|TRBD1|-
TGTGCCAGCAGCCCTCGGACAGGTCAAAACGAGGGCTACACCTTC
CASSPRTGQNEGYTF
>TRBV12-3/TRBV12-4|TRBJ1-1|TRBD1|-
TGTGCCAGCAGGGCCGGGACAGGGAACACTGAAGCTTTCTTT
CASRAGTGNTEAFF
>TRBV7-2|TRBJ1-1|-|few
TGTGCCAGCAGCGGGAGGGGGGGCTATAACACTGAAGCTTTCTTT
CASSGRGGYNTEAFF
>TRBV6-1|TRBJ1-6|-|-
TGTGCCAGCAGTGAAGAGGCAATCTTGAGGAATTCACCCCTCCACTTT
CASSEEAILRNSPLHF
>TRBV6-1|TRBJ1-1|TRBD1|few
TGTGCCAGCACCCTGACAGGGGGCGGCACTGAAGCTTTCTTT
CASTLTGGGTEAFF
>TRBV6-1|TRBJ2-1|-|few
TGTGCCAGCACCCTTCACGGGGGGCAACACAATGAGCAGTTCTTC
CASTLHGGQHNEQFF
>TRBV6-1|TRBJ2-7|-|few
TGTGCCAGCAGTGTCCAGGGGCGTGAGCAGTACTTC
CASSVQGREQYF
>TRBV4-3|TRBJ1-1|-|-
TGCGCCAGCAGCCAAGACGGCAACACTGAAGCTTTCTTT
CASSQDGNTEAFF
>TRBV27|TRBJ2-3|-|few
TGTGCCAGCAGTCCCAGGGGGAGGGTCACAGATACGCAGTATTTT
CASSPRGRVTDTQYF
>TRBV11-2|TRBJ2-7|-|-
TGTGCCAGCAGCTTAGTTAAGATTTCCATCTACGAGCAGTACTTC
CASSLVKISIYEQYF
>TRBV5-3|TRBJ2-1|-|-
TGTGCCAGCAGCTTGACTCAGGTCAACTCCTACAATGAGCAGTTCTTC
CASSLTQVNSYNEQFF
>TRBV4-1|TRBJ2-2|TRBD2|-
TGCGCCAGCACCCCTACTAGCGGGGGGGTAAAAACCGGGGAGCTGTTTTTT
CASTPTSGGVKTGELFF
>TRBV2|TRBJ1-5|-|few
TGTGCCAGCACCGAGGGGGGAAGACCTAGCAATCAGCCCCAGCATTTT
CASTEGGRPSNQPQHF
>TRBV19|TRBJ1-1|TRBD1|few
TGTGCCACCAGGGGGGGTGGCACTGAAGCTTTCTTT
CATRGGGTEAFF
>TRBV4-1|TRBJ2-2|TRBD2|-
TGCGCCAGCAGCCAAGACTGGACTAGCGGCTTGAACACCGGGGAGCTGTTTTTT
CASSQDWTSGLNTGELFF
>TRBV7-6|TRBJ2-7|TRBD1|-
TGTGCCAGCAGCTCTATCTGGACAGGGGACTCCTACGAGCAGTACTTC
CASSSIWTGDSYEQYF
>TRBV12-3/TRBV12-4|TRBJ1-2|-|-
TGTGCCAGCAGACTTACAGGGTACTATGGCTACACCTTC
CASRLTGYYGYTF
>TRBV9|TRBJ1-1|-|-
TGTGCCAGCGGCGGAGATGAAGAAGCTTTCTTT
CASGGDEEAFF
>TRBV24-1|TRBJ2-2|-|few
TGTGCCACCAGTGACCCCAAAGGATACACCGGGGAGCTGTTTTTT
CATSDPKGYTGELFF
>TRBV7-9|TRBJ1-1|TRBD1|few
TGTGCCAGCACTAGACAGGGGGCGAAAACTGAAGCTTTCTTT
CASTRQGAKTEAFF
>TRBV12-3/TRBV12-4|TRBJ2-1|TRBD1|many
TGTGCCAGCGAGCCAGGGGGCTACGACAATGAGCAGTTCTTC
CASEPGGYDNEQFF
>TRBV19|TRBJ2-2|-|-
TGTGCCAGTATCTGGGACGGGGAGCTGTTTTTT
CASIWDGELFF
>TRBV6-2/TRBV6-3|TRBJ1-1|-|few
TGTGCCAGCAGACTATCCAGGTTCACTGAAGCTTTCTTT
CASRLSRFTEAFF
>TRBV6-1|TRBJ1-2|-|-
TGTGCCAGCAGGCTGACAGGACCTTCTAACTATGGCTACACCTTC
CASRLTGPSNYGYTF
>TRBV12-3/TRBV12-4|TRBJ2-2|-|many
TGTGCCAGCAGTCGCGGGATTACCGGGGAGCTGTTTTTT
CASSRGITGELFF
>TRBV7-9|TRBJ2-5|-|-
TGTGCCAGCAGCGGGTTCGCGGGCCTCCAAGAGACCCAGTACTTC
CASSGFAGLQETQYF